This T cell receptor beta chain was sequenced in a study of cytomegalovirus exposure and HLA in healthy donors. Those who donated were healthy bone marrow donors. Notes on the study in general: The study reported that TCR beta sequences accurately predicted HLA-A and HLA-B alleles in most subjects. Researchers reported from a later analysis that most CMV-associated TCR beta chains appeared HLA-restricted. Sequencing depth across donors, presence/absence analyses assumed, was roughly uniform.

Use of 60 Vbeta and 13 Jbeta primers characterized the PCR. The assay was immunoSEQ multiplex PCR, and TCRdb's table has in-frame clones only and misses some. The table includes some 120,000 clones, 80% detected once. This clone has just one count. Its antigen is not identified. This TCR was recovered from a male donor in good health and CMV-seronegative. Sequenced input: PBMCs.

The DNA for the CDR3 is TGTGCCAGCAGCTTAAAGTCTTCGGGTGAGCAGTTCTTC. It codes for CASSLKSSGEQFF. This rearrangement joins TRBV7-9 to TRBJ2-1; no definite D call. CDR1 and CDR2 from the germline V gene are SEHNR and FQNEAQ (reference sequence). The CDR3 sequence is 13 residues long. V was cut by 2 bases and J by 9 bases, with 11 bases left in between.